This TCR beta chain is from a study of metastatic and nonmetastatic thyroid tumors. On the study more broadly: Samples came from malignant and benign thyroid patients, and repertoires were compared across blood and tumor or nodule tissue.

By sample fraction, this clone is medium-sized. Not a single patient had been given any form of treatment at any point before undergoing thyroid surgery. TCRdb reprocessed the PCR reads via MiXCR. The data contain around 18,000 clones, 10% to 15% of them seen just once; the ten biggest clones take up approximately 30%. The CDR3 extends over 14 amino acids. V was pared by 3 bases and J by 1 base, with 10 bases between. Per the germline V gene, CDR1 is MDHEN and CDR2 is SYDVKM. This clonotype was sampled from a female donor with papillary thyroid cancer or a benign thyroid nodule (not recorded which). Some clones in this sample may be carry-over from other donors' samples. J is TRBJ2-7 and V is TRBV28; D is unclear. The sequenced material came from blood. CDR3 in amino acids: CASSFSGNSYEQYF. Written as DNA, the CDR3 is TGTGCCAGCAGTTTTTCGGGCAATTCCTACGAGCAGTACTTC.